This TCR beta chain was captured by sequencing in a study of shared clonotypes between healthy human individuals. Across the whole study: The study drew on a couple of women and a few men aged 18 to 49 as donors. The study, taken as a whole, reports: It was observed that roughly 5.1% of naive CD4 clonotypes were shared across a handful of donors.

For this clone: Its antigen is not known.

Genomic DNA of every subset was divided equally among multiple immunoSEQ plates. Measured with immunoSEQ multiplex PCR; TCRdb has only the in-frame clones, and not every one. The repertoire holds about a million clones, with about three quarters as singletons. Donors comprised only Caucasian adults living in Nashville, Tennessee. The source material was memory CD4+ T cells sorted from blood. As to subset: CD45RA-negative fraction. The clonotype originates from a man aged 18 to 30 in good health.

The CDR3 DNA reads as TGTGCCAGCAGCTTATCGGGGGCGGGCGAGCAGTACTTC. Amino acid sequence: CASSLSGAGEQYF. The rearrangement uses TRBV11-3 and TRBJ2-7; D tentatively fits TRBD1 or TRBD2 (6 bases each). This CDR3 region has 13 residues. V was shortened by 2 bases and J by 6 bases, with 11 bases between the two germline ends. Germline V lookup: CDR1 SGHNT, CDR2 YENEEA.